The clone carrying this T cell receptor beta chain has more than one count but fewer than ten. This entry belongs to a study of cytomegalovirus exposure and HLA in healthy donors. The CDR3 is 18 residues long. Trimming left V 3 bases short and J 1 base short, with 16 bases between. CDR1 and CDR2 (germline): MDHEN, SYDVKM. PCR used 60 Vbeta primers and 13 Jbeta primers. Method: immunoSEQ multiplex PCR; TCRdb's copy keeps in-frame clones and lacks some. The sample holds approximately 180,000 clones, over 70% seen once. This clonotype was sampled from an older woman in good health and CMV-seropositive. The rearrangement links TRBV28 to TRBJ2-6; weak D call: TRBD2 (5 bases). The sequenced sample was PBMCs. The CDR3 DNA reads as TGTGCCAGCAGTTTGAGAACGGGAAGGCGGTCTGGGGCCAACGTCCTGACTTTC. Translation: CASSLRTGRRSGANVLTF.